This T cell receptor (beta chain) was observed in a study of T-cell reconstitution after alpha-beta-depleted transplantation in children. General observations from the study: Reported findings indicate that, about two months after transplant, alpha-beta T cells came from several hundred expanded clones, which were derived from non-depleted graft cells. Newly produced T cells mostly accounted for T-cell counts and diversity one year post-transplant.

The CDR3 is 16 amino acids. The junction had 2 bases not matched to a gene; V was cut back by 1 base and J by 3 bases. Ten or more counts support this clonotype. The antigen is unknown. The authors prepared the TCRbeta library with unique molecular identifiers. A single record per CDR3 protein comes from TCRdb applying MiXCR to the PCR reads. The table has about 200,000 distinct CDR3 sequences, roughly 7.1% seen once. The TCR comes from a boy younger than 10 with acute lymphoblastic leukemia, due to receive a stem cell transplant. This specimen was PBMCs, taken before TCRalphabeta/CD19-depleted stem cell transplant. The chain couples TRBV12-3 or TRBV12-4 to TRBJ2-1; 11 nucleotides line up with TRBD2. CDR3 protein: CASSLGSGRVYNEQFF. The CDR3 region has the DNA TGTGCCAGCAGTTTAGGTAGCGGGAGGGTCTACAATGAGCAGTTCTTC.